This TCR beta chain appears in the sequencing data of a study of T cell responses to AZD1222 COVID-19 vaccine (dated by TCRdb to the early 2020s). Context from the whole study: Because spike-specific TCR depth and breadth did not differ between the two schedules, AZD1222 recipients who got a second dose at roughly 4 weeks were pooled with those who got a second dose at roughly 12 weeks. TCR sequencing covered roughly 230 trial participants: nearly 210 given two doses of AZD1222 and 26 given two doses of MenACWY control vaccine. Enrollment into the trials was organized by age into subgroups of 18-55, 56-69 and 70-plus years, and those subgroups contained roughly 160, 29 and 62 TCR-sequenced participants, respectively. Study-wide conclusions, independent of this receptor: In the small 56-69-year group, the increase in depth fell short of significance, most likely because of low power. Participants were mostly white British, with more females than males. The authors suggested clonal diversity may have been underestimated. CD4 TCRs associated with the vaccine covered the entire spike protein, and the dominant responses were in regions 160-218 and 743-854. Conclusions about previously exposed vaccinees are limited, since just five or six AZD1222 recipients were seropositive for SARS-CoV-2 at baseline. Because no day 14 peak-response samples were available, the repertoires could be characterized only after the peak T cell response. Epitopes outside the regions mutated in the B.1.351 and B.1.1.7 variants were reportedly recognized by nearly half of the unique spike-specific TCRs. After two AZD1222 doses, spike-specific TCR breadth and depth were significantly higher than at day 0 and than in MenACWY recipients.

The V end loses 0 bases and the J end loses 1 base, and a stretch of 9 bases separates them. Spanning cysteine to phenylalanine, the CDR3 consists of 15 amino acids. CDR3 DNA is the only sequence kept; it has 45 bases, read in frame from the first base. According to the germline V gene, CDR1 reads SGHAT and CDR2 reads FQNNGV. The CDR3 regions of human TCRbeta chains were analyzed by immunosequencing. The authors' analysis ran thus. Repertoire TCRs were checked for matches against a reference library of SARS-CoV-2-specific TCRs that had been generated using the MIRA antigen-specificity platform. Breadth was defined as the fraction of unique TCRs that were SARS-CoV-2-associated. Depth was defined as the fraction of total T cells that were SARS-CoV-2-associated. Using the MIRA data, every spike-specific TCR was mapped to the spike region that the TCR reacted to and assigned to either a CD4 or a CD8 class. Log10-transformed breadth and depth values were compared by one-way ANOVA with Sidak's multiple comparisons tests. Entries here come from immuneACCESS through TCRdb and include only in-frame sequences with V and J called. Some clones fail to appear in such tables; in the studies checked, an unresolved V gene covers under half of the shortfall, and the cause of the remainder is unknown. V, J and clone size are those of that table, while D and trimming were read from the DNA. This sample lists 150,000 or so clones; approximately 94% were detected once. Approximately 2.1% of the sample comes from the top ten.

The sample's time point label is to be understood as: baseline before first vaccination. Samples from vaccinated people were obtained from the UK trials COV001 and COV002, which included a single-blind randomized controlled phase 2/3 trial of AZD1222 (ChAdOx1 nCoV-19) in healthy adults. For TCRbeta chain sequencing, PBMC samples from trial participants were taken at day 0 and at day 28 after the second dose. Of note for this clone: The antigen it binds to is not known. The sample holds no much larger clone one base away, and base qualities are not on file.

This receptor chain uses TRBV11-2 and TRBJ1-1, with no confidently assigned D gene. The sequence came from an adult in good health. The sequences come from peripheral blood, collected on day 0 of AZD1222 vaccination. The CDR3 loop reads CASSLDPLANTEAFF. The DNA is TGTGCCAGCAGCTTAGATCCGCTAGCGAACACTGAAGCTTTCTTT.